This TCR beta chain came from a study of shared clonotypes between healthy human individuals. Profiling relied on immunoSEQ multiplex PCR, and the TCRdb table lists in-frame clones only, not all of them. This table holds some 2.1 million clones, about 94% found once. CD45RO-negative, CCR7-positively selected cells formed the naive CD8 fraction, excluding terminally differentiated effector memory CD45RA+ cells. Only Caucasian adults living in Nashville, Tennessee served as donors. This CDR3 contains 13 residues. Trimming removed 4 bases from V and 6 bases from J, with 13 bases in between. CDR1 is PRHDT and CDR2 is FYEKMQ in the germline V gene (reference sequence).

Sequenced sample: naive CD8+ T cells sorted from blood. The V and J genes are TRBV13 and TRBJ2-7; D gene uncertain. The receptor's source is a young man in good health. As DNA, the CDR3 is TGTGCCAGCAGCTCCCGAGGTACACCCGAGCAGTACTTC. Translation: CASSSRGTPEQYF.